These T cell receptor beta chains were read from a single sample in a study of shared clonotypes between healthy human individuals. This table comes from immunoSEQ multiplex PCR, and its TCRdb copy is limited to in-frame clones, with some not included. The data show roughly 2.6 million clones, with 90% to 95% seen just once and around 0.15% held by the top ten. The sample taken for sequencing was naive CD4+ T cells sorted from blood. The receptors originated from a man between 18 and 29 years old in good health. CDR3s include the opening cysteine and the closing phenylalanine or tryptophan. Each record gives: V gene, clone size, D gene, J gene, CDR3 protein, CDR3 DNA. D genes are given only for firm matches. The listing skips clone size in some rows; elsewhere it reads once, few, many or a size class.

>TRBV6-6|once|.|TRBJ1-5
CASKLGSNQPQHF
TGTGCCAGCAAACTAGGGAGCAATCAGCCCCAGCATTTT
>TRBV5-6|.|.|TRBJ1-2
CASSLPTAPYGYTF
TGTGCCAGCAGCCTTCCGACAGCCCCCTATGGCTACACCTTC
>TRBV6-6|once|TRBD1|TRBJ1-2
CASSYYGTGYGYTF
TGTGCCAGCAGTTACTATGGGACAGGCTATGGCTACACCTTC
>TRBV2|.|.|TRBJ2-5
CASSWGQETQYF
TGTGCCAGCAGCTGGGGGCAAGAGACCCAGTACTTC
>TRBV7-9|.|TRBD2|TRBJ2-3
CASSLASGGPPDTQYF
TGTGCCAGCAGCTTAGCTAGCGGGGGCCCCCCAGATACGCAGTATTTT
>TRBV9|.|.|TRBJ2-7
CASSVGDTASYEQYF
TGTGCCAGCAGCGTAGGGGACACTGCCTCCTACGAGCAGTACTTC
>TRBV5-6|once|TRBD2|TRBJ2-3
CASSLAGLAVTDTQYF
TGTGCCAGCAGCTTGGCAGGACTAGCGGTCACAGATACGCAGTATTTT
>TRBV5-1|few|.|TRBJ2-7
CASSLGQSSYEQYF
TGCGCCAGCAGCTTGGGGCAGTCCTCCTACGAGCAGTACTTC
>TRBV28|.|.|TRBJ2-1
CASSSGPYNEQFF
TGTGCCAGCAGTTCCGGGCCATACAATGAGCAGTTCTTC
>TRBV18|.|TRBD2|TRBJ2-3
CASSPYMVIAGDTQYF
TGTGCCAGCTCACCCTACATGGTGATAGCGGGAGATACGCAGTATTTT
>TRBV7-6|.|TRBD1|TRBJ2-7
CASSKSTGGYEQYF
TGTGCCAGCAGCAAATCGACAGGGGGGTACGAGCAGTACTTC
>TRBV7-9|.|.|TRBJ1-1
CASSLVPGLTEAFF
TGTGCCAGCAGCTTAGTACCAGGGCTCACTGAAGCTTTCTTT
>TRBV7-9|once|.|TRBJ1-4
CASSTTGPGEKLFF
TGTGCCAGCAGCACCACCGGTCCGGGGGAAAAACTGTTTTTT
>TRBV5-6|once|TRBD1|TRBJ1-2
CASSPRDRIGPFRYGYTF
TGTGCCAGCAGCCCCCGGGACAGGATTGGCCCTTTTCGGTATGGCTACACCTTC
>TRBV7-6|once|TRBD1|TRBJ2-3
CASSIGTVSTDTQYF
TGTGCCAGCAGCATTGGGACAGTTAGCACAGATACGCAGTATTTT
>TRBV5-4|.|TRBD1|TRBJ2-5
CASSLEPGGGETQYF
TGTGCCAGCAGCTTAGAGCCAGGGGGCGGTGAGACCCAGTACTTC
>TRBV2|.|TRBD1|TRBJ2-3
CASMTGGTDTQYF
TGTGCCAGCATGACAGGGGGCACAGATACGCAGTATTTT
>TRBV30|.|.|TRBJ2-5
CAWSVLKETQYF
TGTGCCTGGAGTGTACTTAAAGAGACCCAGTACTTC
>TRBV5-1|.|.|TRBJ2-6
CASTPGSGANVLTF
TGCGCCAGCACCCCAGGGTCTGGGGCCAACGTCCTGACTTTC
>TRBV4-1|.|.|TRBJ2-7
CASSQGEGTGSYEQYF
TGCGCCAGCAGCCAAGGAGAAGGAACCGGTTCCTACGAGCAGTACTTC
>TRBV28|.|.|TRBJ1-2
CASKRMGGGYTF
TGTGCCAGCAAACGTATGGGTGGAGGCTACACCTTC
>TRBV6-4|.|.|TRBJ1-2
CAGVSYTF
TGTGCCGGGGTTTCGTACACCTTC
>TRBV19|.|.|TRBJ1-2
CATGEAVNYGYTF
TGTGCCACCGGGGAAGCAGTTAACTATGGCTACACCTTC
>TRBV30|.|.|TRBJ2-3
CAWSAGQRNTDTQYF
TGTGCCTGGAGCGCGGGACAGAGGAACACAGATACGCAGTATTTT
>TRBV4-3|.|.|TRBJ2-2
CASSQDMANTGELFF
TGCGCCAGCAGCCAAGATATGGCGAACACCGGGGAGCTGTTTTTT
>TRBV7-9|.|.|TRBJ2-2
CASGILGAGELFF
TGTGCCAGCGGCATTCTGGGGGCCGGGGAGCTGTTTTTT
>TRBV19|.|.|TRBJ1-3
CASSIRGPANGNTIYF
TGTGCCAGTAGTATTCGGGGGCCCGCCAATGGAAACACCATATATTTT
>TRBV12-5|.|TRBD1|TRBJ2-6
CASGFRSQGDPAKYSGANVLTF
TGTGCTAGTGGTTTCAGGAGTCAGGGGGACCCTGCTAAGTACTCTGGGGCCAACGTCCTGACTTTC
>TRBV11-2|.|.|TRBJ2-2
CASSFRGWGTGELFF
TGTGCCAGCAGCTTTAGGGGCTGGGGCACCGGGGAGCTGTTTTTT
>TRBV30|.|.|TRBJ1-1
CAWTPGEYTEAFF
TGTGCCTGGACCCCCGGGGAGTATACTGAAGCTTTCTTT
>TRBV7-3|.|TRBD1|TRBJ2-1
CASSSSGGAQFF
TGTGCCAGCAGCTCGTCAGGGGGCGCCCAGTTCTTC
>TRBV19|.|.|TRBJ1-1
CASSMGTLIRGTEAFF
TGTGCCAGTAGTATGGGGACACTTATCAGGGGCACTGAAGCTTTCTTT
>TRBV7-9|once|TRBD1|TRBJ1-4
CASSPRNRGTNEKLFF
TGTGCCAGCAGCCCCAGAAACAGGGGAACTAATGAAAAACTGTTTTTT
>TRBV19|.|.|TRBJ2-5
CASSSSTGSSETQYF
TGTGCCAGTAGTTCTTCCACAGGGTCTTCGGAGACCCAGTACTTC
>TRBV5-1|.|.|TRBJ1-1
CASSWGRLGTEAFF
TGCGCCAGCAGCTGGGGACGGTTGGGGACTGAAGCTTTCTTT
>TRBV28|.|.|TRBJ2-3
CASREYTDTQYF
TGTGCCAGCAGGGAGTACACTGATACGCAGTATTTT
>TRBV5-1|.|TRBD1|TRBJ1-4
CARAGQGHEKLFF
TGCGCCAGGGCGGGACAGGGGCATGAAAAACTGTTTTTT
>TRBV30|.|.|TRBJ1-6
CAWSYGSPLHF
TGTGCCTGGAGTTATGGTTCACCCCTCCACTTT
>TRBV2|.|.|TRBJ2-3
CASNPPAPNTDTQYF
TGTGCCAGCAATCCCCCGGCCCCAAACACAGATACGCAGTATTTT
>TRBV4-1|.|TRBD1|TRBJ1-5
CASSQGRQGPLNNQPQHF
TGCGCCAGCAGCCAAGGGAGACAGGGGCCCTTAAACAATCAGCCCCAGCATTTT
>TRBV6-5|.|.|TRBJ1-2
CASSYSGQAYGYTF
TGTGCCAGCAGTTACTCGGGTCAGGCCTATGGCTACACCTTC
>TRBV18|few|.|TRBJ2-7
CASSGGSSYEQYF
TGTGCCAGCTCGGGGGGCAGCTCCTACGAGCAGTACTTC
>TRBV9|.|.|TRBJ2-3
CASSSAPPSAYSDTQYF
TGTGCCAGCAGCTCCGCCCCCCCGTCCGCTTATTCTGATACGCAGTATTTT
>TRBV5-8|.|.|TRBJ1-4
CASSWDTRGGNEKLFF
TGTGCCAGCAGCTGGGACACCCGGGGGGGTAATGAAAAACTGTTTTTT
>TRBV11-2|.|.|TRBJ2-2
CASSLAPIGSSTGELFF
TGTGCCAGCAGCTTAGCCCCCATTGGGTCGAGCACCGGGGAGCTGTTTTTT
>TRBV7-9|.|.|TRBJ2-1
CASSLGGPGNEQFF
TGTGCCAGCAGCTTAGGGGGGCCGGGGAATGAGCAGTTCTTC
>TRBV9|few|.|TRBJ2-2
CASSVALGTGELFF
TGTGCCAGCAGCGTAGCTCTGGGGACCGGGGAGCTGTTTTTT
>TRBV27|.|.|TRBJ2-1
CASSLSLPSYNEQFF
TGTGCCAGCAGTTTATCACTACCTTCCTACAATGAGCAGTTCTTC
>TRBV7-9|.|.|TRBJ2-3
CASSSGTPNTDTQYF
TGTGCCAGCAGCTCCGGGACCCCGAACACAGATACGCAGTATTTT
>TRBV12-5|.|TRBD2|TRBJ2-3
CASGLLLAGADTQYF
TGTGCTAGTGGTTTGTTGTTGGCGGGAGCAGATACGCAGTATTTT
>TRBV6-5|.|.|TRBJ2-7
CASSRGDSGIGEQYF
TGTGCCAGCAGTCGGGGCGACTCAGGTATCGGCGAGCAGTACTTC
>TRBV6-6|.|.|TRBJ1-1
CASQGGMNTEAFF
TGTGCCAGCCAGGGAGGCATGAACACTGAAGCTTTCTTT
>TRBV7-8|.|.|TRBJ1-4
CASSLKGSANEKLFF
TGTGCCAGCAGCTTAAAGGGCTCGGCTAATGAAAAACTGTTTTTT
>TRBV19|.|.|TRBJ1-1
CASSTGSNTEAFF
TGTGCCAGTAGTACCGGGAGTAACACTGAAGCTTTCTTT
>TRBV9|.|.|TRBJ1-3
CASSVVSGITGNTIYF
TGTGCCAGCAGCGTAGTTTCAGGGATTACTGGAAACACCATATATTTT
>TRBV5-1|.|TRBD2|TRBJ2-1
CASARLAGAYNEQFF
TGCGCCAGCGCCCGACTAGCGGGAGCTTACAATGAGCAGTTCTTC
>TRBV6-5|.|.|TRBJ1-2
CASGSFSGYTF
TGTGCCAGCGGCTCTTTTTCCGGCTACACCTTC
>TRBV2|.|TRBD1|TRBJ2-3
CASSGGQGLVADTQYF
TGTGCCAGCAGTGGCGGACAGGGGTTGGTTGCAGATACGCAGTATTTT
>TRBV7-2|once|.|TRBJ2-1
CASSSYRGNEQFF
TGTGCCAGCAGCTCTTACAGAGGCAATGAGCAGTTCTTC
>TRBV9|.|.|TRBJ1-3
CASSPPGAAASGNTIYF
TGTGCCAGCAGCCCCCCCGGGGCGGCGGCTTCTGGAAACACCATATATTTT